The 2 T cell receptor beta chains presented below share a single source sample, sequenced in a study of regulatory T cells in long-lasting Graves disease. Regarding time point: newly diagnosed GD, antithyroid drugs for less than 3 months. Extracted RNA from PBMCs served as the source of the TCR library. The TCR beta library used iRepertoire HTBI primers with Arm-PCR amplification of CDR3. In TCRdb, the multiplex PCR reads were re-called with MiXCR into one record per CDR3 protein. Among about 320,000 distinct CDR3 sequences, about a sixth were seen once, and the ten largest hold more than 35%. The sequencing used peripheral blood mononuclear cells (PBMCs), collected at new diagnosis, from a patient treated with antithyroid drugs. The receptors here all came from a female donor with Graves disease.

At least ten counts were recorded for this clonotype. This chain connects TRBV2 to TRBJ2-5; 10 nucleotides agree with TRBD1. This CDR3 spans 14 amino acids. Looked up from germline, CDR1 is SNHLY and CDR2 is FYNNEI. Trimming took 0 bases from V and 8 from J; bases not matched to a gene: 3. CDR3 sequence (DNA): TGTGCCAGCAGTGAAGCGGGACAGGGGAGAACCCAGTACTTC. Residues: CASSEAGQGRTQYF.

Turning to this clonotype: A much larger clone differs from this one at a single base, so this may be a read error. The gene calls are TRBV30 and TRBJ2-4, with D possibly TRBD2 on 5 matching bases. In germline, CDR1 is GTSNPN, CDR2 SVGIG (reference sequence). CDR3 length equals 12 residues. DNA of the CDR3: TGTGCCTGGAGCCTAGCCAAAGACATTCAGTACTTC. Its protein is CAWSLAKDIQYF. The full variable domain, its missing parts supplied by reference TRBV30 and TRBJ2-4, is SQTIHQWPATLVQPVGSPLSLECTVEGTSNPNLYWYRQAAGRGLQLLFYSVGIGQISSEVPQNLSASRPQDRQFILSSKKLLLSDSGFYLCAWSLAKDIQYFGAGTRLSVL.